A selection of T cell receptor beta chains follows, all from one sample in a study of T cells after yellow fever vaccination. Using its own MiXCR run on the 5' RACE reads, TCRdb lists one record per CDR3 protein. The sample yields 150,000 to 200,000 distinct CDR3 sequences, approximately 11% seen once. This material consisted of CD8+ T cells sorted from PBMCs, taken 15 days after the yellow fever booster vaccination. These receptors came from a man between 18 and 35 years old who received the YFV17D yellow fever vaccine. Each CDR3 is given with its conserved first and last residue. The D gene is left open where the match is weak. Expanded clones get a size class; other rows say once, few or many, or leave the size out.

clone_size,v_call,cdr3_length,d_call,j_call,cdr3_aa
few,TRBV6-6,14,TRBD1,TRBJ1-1,CASRYRGQNTEAFF
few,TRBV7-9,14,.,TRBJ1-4,CASSFLDPNEKLFF
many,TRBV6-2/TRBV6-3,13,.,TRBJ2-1,CASSYRENNEQFF
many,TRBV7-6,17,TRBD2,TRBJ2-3,CASSPILGTSGSDTQYF
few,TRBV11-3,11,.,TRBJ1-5,CASSLPQPQHF
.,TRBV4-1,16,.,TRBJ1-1,CASSQPMGGRNTEAFF
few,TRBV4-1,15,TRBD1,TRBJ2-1,CASSQGDRIYNEQFF
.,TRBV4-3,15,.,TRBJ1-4,CASSQDNAYNEKLFF
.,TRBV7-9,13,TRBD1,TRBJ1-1,CASSIRQGIFAFF
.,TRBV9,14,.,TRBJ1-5,CASGPGYSNQPQHF
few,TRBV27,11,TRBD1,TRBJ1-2,CATGQGKGYTF
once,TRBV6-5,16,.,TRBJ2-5,CASSYSSQSEQETQYF
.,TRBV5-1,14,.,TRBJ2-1,CASSLGQGEDEQFF
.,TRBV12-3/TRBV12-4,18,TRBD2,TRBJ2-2,CASTSWMEGRALSGELFF
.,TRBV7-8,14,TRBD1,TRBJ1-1,CASSLKGGYTEAFF
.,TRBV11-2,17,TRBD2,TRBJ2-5,CASRPLPGLAGQETQYF
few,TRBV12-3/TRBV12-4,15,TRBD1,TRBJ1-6,CASSQTGIGYSPLHF
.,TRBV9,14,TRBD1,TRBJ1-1,CASSPRTGNTEAFF
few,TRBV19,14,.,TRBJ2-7,CASSPRGAGREQYF
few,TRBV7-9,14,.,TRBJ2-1,CASSPSKGVGEQFF
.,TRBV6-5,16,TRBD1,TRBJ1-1,CASSKGTAALNTEAFF
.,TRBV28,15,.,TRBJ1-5,CASRWRTYSNQPQHF
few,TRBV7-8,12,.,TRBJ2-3,CASSLGWDTQYF
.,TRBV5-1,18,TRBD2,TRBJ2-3,CASSSLAGESSSTDTQYF
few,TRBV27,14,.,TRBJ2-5,CASSFSGGEETQYF
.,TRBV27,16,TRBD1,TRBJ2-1,CASSLLSVGGQDEQFF
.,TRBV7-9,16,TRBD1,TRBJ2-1,CASRGDRVVSYNEQFF
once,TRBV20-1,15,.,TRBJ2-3,CSARGPQLGIDTQYF
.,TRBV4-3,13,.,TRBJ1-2,CASSHGSNYGYTF
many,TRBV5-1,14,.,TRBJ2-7,CASRNEARSYEQYF
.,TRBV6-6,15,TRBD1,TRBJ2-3,CASSYWTGFTDTQYF
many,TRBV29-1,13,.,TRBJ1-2,CSAEGENNYGYTF
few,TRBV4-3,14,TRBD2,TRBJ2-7,CASSQAGRNYEQYF
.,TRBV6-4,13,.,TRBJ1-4,CASGKGKREKLFF
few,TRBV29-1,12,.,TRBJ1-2,CSVRSGNYGYTF
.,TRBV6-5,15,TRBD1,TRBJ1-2,CASSYSGTGVAGYTF
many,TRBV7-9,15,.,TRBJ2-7,CASSLGGPGIYEQYF
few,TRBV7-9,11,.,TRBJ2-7,CASSQIYEQYF
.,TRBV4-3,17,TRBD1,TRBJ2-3,CASSQEPGTASTDTQYF
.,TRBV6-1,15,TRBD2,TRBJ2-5,CASSEVGGNQETQYF
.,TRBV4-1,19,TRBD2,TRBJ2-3,CASSQDLGLAGGLRDTQYF
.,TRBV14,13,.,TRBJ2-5,CASSHRKQETQYF
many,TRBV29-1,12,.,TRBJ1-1,CSVDGLGLGAFF
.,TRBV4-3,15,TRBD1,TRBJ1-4,CASSQGDRLNEKLFF
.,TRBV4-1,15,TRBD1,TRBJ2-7,CASSHRTGGSYEQYF
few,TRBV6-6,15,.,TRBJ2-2,CASSYLASVSGELFF
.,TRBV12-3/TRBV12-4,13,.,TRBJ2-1,CASSFELGNEQFF
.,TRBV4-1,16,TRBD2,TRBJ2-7,CASSQSGTSGFDEQYF
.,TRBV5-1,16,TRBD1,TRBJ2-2,CASSYWTGENTGELFF
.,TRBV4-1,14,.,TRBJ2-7,CASSLRGGSYEQYF